These 5 T cell receptor beta chains originate from one sample sequenced in a study of T cells in Graves' hyperthyroidism and ophthalmopathy. Amplified regions were TCR beta CDR3 sequences from RNA transcripts. HTBI primers were used for first-round RT-PCR of the TCR CDR3. A single record per CDR3 protein comes from TCRdb applying MiXCR to the multiplex PCR reads. The data hold about 590,000 distinct CDR3 sequences, with 15% to 18% observed a single time. The source material was blood. The receptors derive from a woman in her twenties or thirties with Graves' hyperthyroidism.

This clonotype was picked up a small number of times. The CDR3 bases are TGTGCCAGCAGTGAAACTAGCGCGAACGGGTTGGCCTACGAGCAGTACTTC. This codes for CASSETSANGLAYEQYF. The chain has TRBV12-3 or TRBV12-4 and TRBJ2-7; 7 nucleotides agree with TRBD2. J lost 2 bases, V lost 5 bases, and 15 bases had no gene match. This CDR3 has 17 residues.

Details on this clonotype: A much larger clone differs from this one at a single base, so this may be a read error. The V and J genes are TRBV7-2 and TRBJ2-1; 14 bases are a match to TRBD2. The CDR3 length is 17 residues. Germline V lookup: CDR1 SGHTA, CDR2 FQGNSA. The CDR3 loop is CACSFGLAGGGGNEQFF. The CDR3 region has the DNA TGTGCCTGCAGCTTCGGACTAGCGGGAGGAGGTGGCAATGAGCAGTTCTTC.

This clonotype was seen many times. The V call is TRBV6-1, the J call TRBJ1-1, with 8 bases identical to TRBD1. Germline CDR1 and CDR2: MNHNS and SASEGT. V shed 6 bases, J shed 3 bases, and the junction held 3 bases outside the gene matches. This CDR3 is 13 amino acids long. Here the CDR3 DNA reads TGTGCCAGCAGGACGGACAGGGACACTGAAGCTTTCTTT. This sequence encodes CASRTDRDTEAFF.

The table lists this clonotype with many counts. The V call is TRBV11-2, the J call TRBJ2-7, with 11 bases that match TRBD2. With V trimmed by 3 bases and J by 1 base, 2 bases remained unmatched. The CDR3 is 15 residues long. CDR1 and CDR2 from the germline V gene are SGHAT and FQNNGV. The CDR3 nucleotides are TGTGCCAGCAGCTTGAGACTAGCGGGATCCTACGAGCAGTACTTC. Protein: CASSLRLAGSYEQYF.

This clonotype has just a few counts. J is TRBJ2-3 and V is TRBV10-3; D gene unclear. Trimming cost V 11 bases and J 7 bases, with 25 bases left between them. Germline lookup yields CDR1 ENHRY and CDR2 SYGVKD. CDR3 length: 15 amino acids. The CDR3 loop reads CAASYDGENVYTQYF. As DNA, the CDR3 is TGTGCCGCCTCATACGACGGAGAAAATGTTTATACGCAGTATTTT.